Each of the 8 T cell receptor beta chains below was sequenced from the same sample in a study of blood T cell repertoires in COVID-19. Produced via immunoSEQ multiplex PCR; TCRdb's table is partial and in-frame only. In the table there are 220,000 or so clones, approximately 80% of which are singletons. Sequencing was done on a sample of peripheral blood. These receptors all come from an elderly woman with acute or convalescent COVID-19.

This clone was found a few times. The CDR3 DNA reads TGTGCCAGCAGCGACCAGACAGGGGTGGTAGGCGAGCAGTACTTC. It specifies CASSDQTGVVGEQYF. The rearrangement links TRBV9 to TRBJ2-7, with TRBD1 matching 8 bases. Unmatched junction bases numbered 11, after V lost 3 bases and J lost 6 bases. Germline V gives CDR1 SGDLS, CDR2 YYNGEE. CDR3 length equals 15 residues.

This chain uses TRBV6-6 with TRBJ2-3; 14 bases line up with TRBD2. CDR3 size: 20 residues. Trimming cost V 6 bases and J 4 bases; bases outside gene matches: 18. Germline V CDR1 and CDR2: MNHNY, SVGAGI (reference sequence). DNA of the CDR3: TGTGCCAGCAGCTCCCGCTCTCCCGGGACTAGCGGGAGTGTAGCAGATACGCAGTATTTT. It translates to CASSSRSPGTSGSVADTQYF.

The rearrangement joins TRBV28 to TRBJ1-1; D is undetermined. The CDR3 sequence is 14 residues long. Deletions cut 3 bases from V and 5 bases from J, with 13 bases between. Germline V CDR1 and CDR2: MDHEN, SYDVKM. The CDR3 nucleotides are TGTGCCAGCAGTTTGGAGGCGGAGTGGACTGAAGCTTTCTTT. It yields the protein CASSLEAEWTEAFF.

V gene TRBV3-1 (or the pseudogene TRBV3-2) combines with J gene TRBJ2-5; D gene uncertain. The CDR3 covers 12 residues. Germline V gene sequence: CDR1 LGHDT, CDR2 YNNKEL (reference sequence). V was trimmed by 4 bases and J by 7 bases, leaving 10 bases between them. The chain's CDR3 is CASSPRAGTQYF. Written as DNA, the CDR3 is TGTGCCAGCAGCCCAAGAGCAGGGACCCAGTACTTC.

This chain uses TRBV6-2 or TRBV6-3 with TRBJ2-5; D is perhaps TRBD1 (6 bases). CDR1 and CDR2 (germline): MNHEY, SVGEGT. This CDR3 has 14 residues. V was shortened by 4 bases and J by 1 base, with 10 bases between the two germline ends. CDR3 protein: CASSLGGRQETQYF. The CDR3 DNA sequence: TGTGCCAGCAGTTTAGGGGGACGCCAAGAGACCCAGTACTTC.

The gene calls are TRBV6-5 and TRBJ1-2; D gene ambiguous. V lost 6 bases to trimming and J lost 2 bases, with 13 bases between them. Germline V gives CDR1 MNHEY, CDR2 SVGAGI. The CDR3 contains 14 residues. CDR3 protein: CASSLRTGNYGYTF. CDR3 coding DNA: TGTGCCAGCAGCCTTAGAACCGGGAACTATGGCTACACCTTC.

The rearrangement links TRBV5-1 to TRBJ2-7, with D maybe TRBD1 (6 bases). The CDR3 runs to 13 residues. Between the trimmed V and J ends, which lost 0 bases and 2 bases, there was a span of 6 bases. In germline, CDR1 is SGHRS, CDR2 YFSETQ. The CDR3 DNA reads TGCGCCAGCAGCTTGGGGGGGCCCTACGAGCAGTACTTC. This gives the protein CASSLGGPYEQYF.

The chain joins TRBV20-1 to TRBJ2-7; 13 positions agree with TRBD2. CDR3 length: 15 amino acids. V lost 3 bases, J lost 4 bases, and 6 bases stayed unmatched. Germline assignment: CDR1 DFQATT and CDR2 SNEGSKA (reference sequence). This CDR3 is CSASGLAGVVYEQYF. The CDR3 nucleotides read TGCAGTGCTAGTGGACTAGCGGGAGTTGTGTACGAGCAGTACTTC.